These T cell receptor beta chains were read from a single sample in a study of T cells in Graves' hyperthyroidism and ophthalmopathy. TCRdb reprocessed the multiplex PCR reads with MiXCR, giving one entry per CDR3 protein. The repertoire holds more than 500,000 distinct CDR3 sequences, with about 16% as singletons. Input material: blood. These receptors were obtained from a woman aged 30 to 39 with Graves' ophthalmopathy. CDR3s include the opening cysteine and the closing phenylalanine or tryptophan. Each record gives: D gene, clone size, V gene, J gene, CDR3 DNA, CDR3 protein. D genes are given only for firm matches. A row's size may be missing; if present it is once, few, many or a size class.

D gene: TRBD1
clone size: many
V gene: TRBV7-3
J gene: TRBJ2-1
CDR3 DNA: TGTGCCAGCAGCCGGGACAGCAACTACAATGAGCAGTTCTTC
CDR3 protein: CASSRDSNYNEQFF

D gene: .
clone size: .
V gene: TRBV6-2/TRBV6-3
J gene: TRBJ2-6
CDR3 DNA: TGTGCCAGCAGTTACGGAAACTCTGGGGCCAACGTCCTGACTTTC
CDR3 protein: CASSYGNSGANVLTF

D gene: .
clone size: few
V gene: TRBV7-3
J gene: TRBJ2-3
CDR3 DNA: TGTGCCAGCAGCTTAAATGGCGGCCGCACAGATACGCAGTATTTT
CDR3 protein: CASSLNGGRTDTQYF

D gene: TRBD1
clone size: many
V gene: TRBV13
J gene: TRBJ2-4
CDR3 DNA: TGTGCCAGCAGCTTAGTAGGGGGCTCAGCCAAAAACATTCAGTACTTC
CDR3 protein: CASSLVGGSAKNIQYF

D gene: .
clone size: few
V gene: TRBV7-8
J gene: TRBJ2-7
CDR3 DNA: TGTGCCAGCAGCTCGGGCGCGATCTACGAGCAGTACTTC
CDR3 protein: CASSSGAIYEQYF

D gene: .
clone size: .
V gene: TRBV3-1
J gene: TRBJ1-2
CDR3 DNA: TGTGCCAGCAGCCACCTAAACGTCGGGCGGATTGGCTACACCTTC
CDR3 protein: CASSHLNVGRIGYTF

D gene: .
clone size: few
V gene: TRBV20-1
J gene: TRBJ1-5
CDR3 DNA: TGCAGTGCGGAGAGGGGTAACAATCAGCCCCAGCATTTT
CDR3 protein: CSAERGNNQPQHF

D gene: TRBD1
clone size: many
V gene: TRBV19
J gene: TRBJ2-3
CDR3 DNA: TGTGCCAGTCGCGACAGGGGAGGTGCAGATACGCAGTATTTT
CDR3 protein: CASRDRGGADTQYF

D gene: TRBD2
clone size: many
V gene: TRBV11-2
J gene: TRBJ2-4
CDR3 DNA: TGTGCCAGCAGCCCGAGGACTAGCGGGAGGAGGGACATTCAGTACTTC
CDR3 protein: CASSPRTSGRRDIQYF

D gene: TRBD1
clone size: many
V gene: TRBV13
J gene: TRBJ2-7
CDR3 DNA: TGTGCCAGCAGCTTACTCCCGACAGGGTACACCTACGAGCAGTACTTC
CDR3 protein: CASSLLPTGYTYEQYF

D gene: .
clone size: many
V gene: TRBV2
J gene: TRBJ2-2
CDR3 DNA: TGTGCCAGCAGGAGGGATGGGGACGGGGAGCTGTTTTTT
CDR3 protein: CASRRDGDGELFF

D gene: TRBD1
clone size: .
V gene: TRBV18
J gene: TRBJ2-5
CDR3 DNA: TGTGCCAGCTCACCGGACAGGGCGGAGACCCAGTACTTC
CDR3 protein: CASSPDRAETQYF

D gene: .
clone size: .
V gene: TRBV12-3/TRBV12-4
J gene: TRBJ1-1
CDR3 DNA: TGTGCCAGCGGAACTATGAACACTGAAGCTTTCTTT
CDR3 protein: CASGTMNTEAFF

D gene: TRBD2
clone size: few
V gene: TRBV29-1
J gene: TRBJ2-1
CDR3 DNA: TGCAGCGTTGGGCGGGAGCGGGGGAATGAGCAGTTCTTC
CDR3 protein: CSVGRERGNEQFF

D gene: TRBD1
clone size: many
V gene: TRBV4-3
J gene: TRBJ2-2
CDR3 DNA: TGCGCCAGCAGCCCCGGGACAGGGGACGTCGGGGAGCTGTTTTTT
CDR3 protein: CASSPGTGDVGELFF

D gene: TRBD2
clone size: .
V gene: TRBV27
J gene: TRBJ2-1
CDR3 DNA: TGTGCCAGCCGCCCACTAGCGGGAGTTTTCAATGAGCAGTTCTTC
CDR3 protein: CASRPLAGVFNEQFF

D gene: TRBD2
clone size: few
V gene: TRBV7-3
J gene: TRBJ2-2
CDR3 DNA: TGTGCCAGCAGCCTCTTTGGGGGACTAGCGGGAGGAGGCAGCACCGGGGAGCTGTTTTTT
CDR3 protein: CASSLFGGLAGGGSTGELFF